The source of this TCR beta chain is a study of identical twins. TCRdb independently ran MiXCR on the 5' RACE reads; one entry per CDR3 protein. In the table there are 600,000 to 800,000 distinct CDR3 sequences, 21% of which are singletons. This clonotype was picked up a small number of times. Its antigen is as yet unknown. The ends were cut back, 0 bases at V and 5 bases at J, with 11 bases in the middle. The germline gives CDR1 MNHEY, CDR2 SVGAGI. This CDR3 has 14 residues. Study outcomes and limitations: For out-of-frame alpha sequences shared by twins, low generation probability was in excess.

The sample was also linked to a second study, of T cells expressing NK-cell markers. From that paper: Dominant NKG2C+ clonotypes in a handful of donors made up about 1.0-7.0% of CD8+ T cells.

Specimen: PBMCs. The origin of this receptor is a woman between 18 and 29 years old in good health. The J gene is TRBJ2-7, the V gene TRBV6-5, with unresolved D. CDR3 loop: CASSYSPSRDEQYF. The CDR3 nucleotides read TGTGCCAGCAGTTACTCTCCGTCTAGGGACGAGCAGTACTTC.